What follows are 5 T cell receptor beta chains derived from one specimen sequenced in a study of a mutant IDH1 vaccine in newly diagnosed glioma. Measured with immunoSEQ multiplex PCR; TCRdb has only the in-frame clones, and not every one. The sample has about 50,000 clones; about 81% are singletons. The time point here: week 47, end of study. Every single dose of the vaccine, 300 ug of mutant IDH1 20-mer peptide, came with topical imiquimod. These receptors have no known antigen. This specimen was PBMCs, taken from a glioma patient whose treatment included an IDH1 peptide vaccine. The receptors were sampled from a woman in her twenties or thirties with glioma. Some clones in this sample may be carry-over from other donors' samples.

The genes are TRBV9 and TRBJ2-7; 8 bases are shared with TRBD1. Germline lookup yields CDR1 SGDLS and CDR2 YYNGEE. There are 14 residues in the CDR3. With 3 bases clipped from V and 3 bases from J, the junction kept 5 bases outside the gene matches. CDR3 loop: CASSGRQGNYEQYF. In nucleotides, the CDR3 is TGTGCCAGCAGCGGCCGACAGGGGAACTACGAGCAGTACTTC. Complete variable domain (other parts from reference TRBV9 and TRBJ2-7): DSGVTQTPKHLITATGQRVTLRCSPRSGDLSVYWYQQSLDQGLQFLIQYYNGEERAKGNILERFSAQQFPDLHSELNLSSLELGDSALYFCASSGRQGNYEQYFGPGTRLTVT.

Here the CDR3 reads CASSPQGASYEQYF. For the CDR3, the DNA is TGTGCCAGCAGCCCACAGGGGGCCTCTTACGAGCAGTACTTC. The chain combines TRBV7-2 with TRBJ2-7; 9 bases are a match to TRBD1. This CDR3 comprises 14 residues. Germline assignment: CDR1 SGHTA and CDR2 FQGNSA. J was trimmed by 4 bases and V by 5 bases; bases with no gene match: 6.

The gene calls are TRBV9 and TRBJ2-3, with D unresolved. CDR3 size: 12 residues. Germline CDR1 is SGDLS and CDR2 is YYNGEE. Between the trimmed V and J ends, which lost 3 bases and 6 bases, there was a span of 8 bases. The DNA for the CDR3 is TGTGCCAGCAGCGCCGGCCTGGATACGCAGTATTTT. It specifies CASSAGLDTQYF.

V gene TRBV25-1 combines with J gene TRBJ2-4; D remains ambiguous. The CDR3 consists of 18 residues. CDR1 MGHDK and CDR2 SYGVNS come from the germline V gene. Trimming took 7 bases from V and 1 from J, leaving 23 bases between them. The CDR3 DNA reads TGTGCCAGCATGCCAAATGCCGACCCGCCGGTTGCCAAAAACATTCAGTACTTC. Its protein product is CASMPNADPPVAKNIQYF.

For the CDR3, the DNA is TGCGCCAGCAGCTCAGGGGTTAGGCTAACTAGCGAAAAGTACCAAGAGACCCAGTACTTC. It translates to CASSSGVRLTSEKYQETQYF. This chain links TRBV5-1 with TRBJ2-5, with D possibly matching TRBD2 (7 bases). There are 20 residues in the CDR3. V was pared by 3 bases and J by 0 bases, with 27 bases between. Germline CDR1 and CDR2: SGHRS and YFSETQ. Combining the CDR3 with reference TRBV5-1 and TRBJ2-5 gives the whole variable domain KAGVTQTPRYLIKTRGQQVTLSCSPISGHRSVSWYQQTPGQGLQFLFEYFSETQRNKGNFPGRFSGRQFSNSRSEMNVSTLELGDSALYLCASSSGVRLTSEKYQETQYFGPGTRLLVL.